Presented here are 7 T cell receptor beta chains from one specimen sequenced in a study of T cell repertoires in cytomegalovirus infection. From the reads, TCRdb called clonotypes with MiXCR, one entry per CDR3 protein. The sample has around 710,000 distinct CDR3 sequences; about 27% are singletons. No cognate antigen is known for these TCRs. The sequencing here drew on cultured CD8+ T cells from PBMCs, taken from culture after CMV antigen stimulation. The origin of the receptors is a human donor in good health (CMV status not recorded). Some clones in this sample may be carry-over from other donors' samples.

This clonotype has a handful of counts. The CDR3 loop reads CASSQAPTGLSTDTQYF. The CDR3 nucleotides are TGCGCCAGCAGCCAAGCCCCAACGGGGTTGAGCACAGATACGCAGTATTTT. The chain links TRBV4-1 to TRBJ2-3; TRBD2 is a possible D gene (5 bases). CDR1 is MGHRA, CDR2 YSYEKL, per germline. This CDR3 spans 17 amino acids. With 1 base removed from V and 0 bases from J, the gap between germline ends came to 14 bases.

This chain links TRBV4-3 with TRBJ2-3; 14 nucleotides match TRBD2. V lost 4 bases and J lost 0; bases outside the gene matches: 6. Germline-derived CDR1 and CDR2 are LGHNA and YSLEER. The CDR3 totals 18 residues. CDR3: CASSPGLAGESSTDTQYF. The CDR3, as DNA: TGCGCCAGCAGCCCGGGACTAGCGGGGGAATCTAGCACAGATACGCAGTATTTT.

This clonotype was counted many times. The chain combines TRBV7-2 with TRBJ2-5; either TRBD1 or TRBD2 may fit D (6 bases each). The germline gives CDR1 SGHTA, CDR2 FQGNSA. There are 14 residues in the CDR3. Trimming removed 5 bases from V and 4 bases from J, with 14 bases in between. The CDR3 here is CASSPRLGGETQYF. Written as DNA, the CDR3 is TGTGCCAGCAGCCCGAGACTAGGGGGAGAGACCCAGTACTTC.

This clonotype occurred a few times. The chain couples TRBV10-1 to TRBJ2-1; D is ambiguous. V was pared by 5 bases and J by 5 bases, with 7 bases between. The CDR3 spans 12 residues. CDR1 and CDR2 (germline): WNHNN, SYGVQD (reference sequence). This CDR3 is CASSIYDNEQFF. The CDR3 bases are TGCGCCAGCAGTATTTATGACAATGAGCAGTTCTTC.

The chain employs TRBV10-3 and TRBJ2-5; 7 nucleotides align to TRBD1. The V segment lost 0 bases and the J segment 4 bases; nucleotides outside the gene matches: 2. This CDR3 has 14 residues. CDR1 and CDR2 (germline): ENHRY, SYGVKD. CDR3 bases: TGTGCCATCAGTGAGTCGAACAGGGGAGAGACCCAGTACTTC. Its protein is CAISESNRGETQYF.

The chain has TRBV2 and TRBJ2-3, with 11 bases matching TRBD2. Germline V CDR1 and CDR2: SNHLY, FYNNEI. This CDR3 comprises 15 residues. The V and J ends lost 10 bases and 15 bases, in that order; junction bases with no gene match: 21. The CDR3 DNA reads as TGTGCCAACACCCCTAGCGGGGGGCCCCGGTACGCAGGCTATTTT. Protein product: CANTPSGGPRYAGYF.

This chain uses TRBV28 with TRBJ2-7; D is possibly TRBD1 or TRBD2 (5 bases each). The germline gives CDR1 MDHEN, CDR2 SYDVKM. The CDR3 runs to 12 residues. V lost 2 bases, J lost 5 bases, and 7 bases lay in between. This chain's CDR3 is CASSLRGDEQYV. As DNA, the CDR3 is TGTGCCAGCAGTTTAAGAGGGGACGAGCAGTACGTC.